The T cell receptor beta chain described here comes from a study of T cells expressing NK-cell markers. TCRdb re-called the 5' RACE reads and gives one entry per CDR3 protein, without DNA. This listing includes roughly 430,000 distinct CDR3 sequences. Per the germline V gene, CDR1 is DFQATT and CDR2 is SNEGSKA (reference sequence). CDR3 length: 15 residues. The sequencing input was blood T cells: a sorted CD56 or NKG2C T cell subset, CD4+ or CD8+ T cells, or bulk PBMC T cells (not recorded which). The chain joins TRBV20-1 to TRBJ2-1; the TCRdb D gene call, TRBD2, has no DNA to confirm it. The receptor was isolated from a woman between 18 and 70 years old in good health. The CDR3 spells CSAPGRGGVYNEQFF.